This T cell receptor beta chain was sequenced during a study of T-cell reconstitution after alpha-beta-depleted transplantation in children. Using unique molecular identifiers, the investigators prepared the TCRbeta library. TCRdb reanalysed the PCR reads using MiXCR and keeps one entry per CDR3 protein. This sample carries hundreds of thousands of distinct CDR3 sequences, roughly 15% of them seen once, and the ten largest clones take 1.1%. The V end was cut by 4 bases, the J end by 6 bases, with 22 bases between. The CDR3 covers 16 residues. Germline V gene sequence: CDR1 DFQATT, CDR2 SNEGSKA (reference sequence).

The sample consisted of PBMCs from the stem cell graft donor, taken from the stem cell graft. The V call is TRBV20-1, the J call TRBJ2-1; D unresolved. The clonotype was recovered from a human donor who donated a stem cell graft to a child with acute myeloid leukemia. The CDR3 loop reads CSANPRRSQKGNEQFF. CDR3 in DNA: TGCAGTGCTAACCCCCGAAGGTCACAAAAAGGCAATGAGCAGTTCTTC.